These 21 T cell receptor beta chains share one sample of origin, sequenced in a study of CD8 T cells in ankylosing spondylitis. One entry per CDR3 protein, called by TCRdb with MiXCR from the 5' RACE reads. Found here are around 180,000 distinct CDR3 sequences, 13% of them singletons; the top ten hold approximately 11%. Input material: blood, either unsorted or a sorted T cell fraction (not recorded which). These receptor sequences come from a female donor with ankylosing spondylitis or in good health (not recorded which).

The genes are TRBV4-3 and TRBJ2-3; 8 nucleotides align to TRBD1. The CDR3 contains 15 residues. Germline values: CDR1 LGHNA, CDR2 YSLEER. Unmatched junction bases numbered 2, after V lost 2 bases and J lost 1 base. The CDR3 DNA is TGCGCCAGCAGCCAACCGGGACAGGGCACAGATACGCAGTATTTT. Protein sequence: CASSQPGQGTDTQYF.

This clonotype has a handful of counts. J is TRBJ2-7 and V is TRBV7-2; a weak D match, TRBD1 (6 bases). Trimming stripped 3 bases from V and 1 base from J, with 13 bases between. Looked up from germline, CDR1 is SGHTA and CDR2 is FQGNSA. The length of the CDR3 is 15 residues. The CDR3 is CASSFTGFRSYEQYF. CDR3 bases: TGTGCCAGCAGCTTCACAGGGTTTCGGTCCTACGAGCAGTACTTC.

The chain has TRBV10-3 and TRBJ1-3, with 7 bases lining up with TRBD1. Losses at the gene ends were 3 bases for V and 0 bases for J; bases not matched to a gene: 5. The CDR3 is 16 amino acids. Germline V CDR1 and CDR2: ENHRY, SYGVKD. Written as DNA, the CDR3 is TGTGCCATCAGTGACCACAGGGGATACTCTGGAAACACCATATATTTT. Its translation is CAISDHRGYSGNTIYF.

The rearrangement links TRBV12-3 or TRBV12-4 to TRBJ1-5; the match to TRBD1 covers 9 bases. The CDR3 runs 15 residues. The ends lost 5 bases at V and 3 bases at J; junction bases unmatched: 5. The CDR3 spells CASSTGTGINQPQHF. CDR3 nucleotides: TGTGCCAGCAGTACCGGGACAGGGATCAATCAGCCCCAGCATTTT.

In this sample, this clonotype turned up many times. The chain uses TRBV24-1 and TRBJ2-1; D perhaps matches TRBD1 (6 bases). Germline V gives CDR1 KGHDR, CDR2 SFDVKD. V lost 1 base to trimming and J lost 0 bases, with 30 bases between them. This CDR3 comprises 23 residues. This chain's CDR3 is CATSDFIGQSYDPVPTSYNEQFF. The CDR3 coding sequence is TGTGCCACCAGTGATTTCATCGGACAGTCCTACGACCCGGTTCCCACCTCCTACAATGAGCAGTTCTTC.

This clonotype was detected many times. The chain employs TRBV5-1 and TRBJ1-1; the D gene is possibly TRBD1 (6 bases). Trimming pared 2 bases from V and 1 base from J, leaving 9 bases between. Looked up from germline, CDR1 is SGHRS and CDR2 is YFSETQ. The CDR3 extends over 14 amino acids. The CDR3 is CASSFRGTNTEAFF. In DNA form, the CDR3 reads TGCGCCAGCAGCTTTAGGGGGACGAACACTGAAGCTTTCTTT.

Of note for this clonotype: This clone may be a read error of a much larger clone one base away. V is TRBV11-2 and J is TRBJ2-5; a possible D gene is TRBD1 (8 bases). From germline, CDR1 is SGHAT and CDR2 FQNNGV. The CDR3 runs 18 residues. The V end lost 2 bases, the J end lost 0 bases, and 19 bases lay between the germline ends. The CDR3 region is CASSLQQGGSQYQETQYF. The CDR3 nucleotides are TGTGCCAGCAGCTTACAACAGGGGGGGAGTCAGTACCAAGAGACCCAGTACTTC.

About this clonotype itself: At one of its ends the junction is not consistent with the germline gene, which may arise from a read error. The chain uses TRBV12-3 or TRBV12-4 and TRBJ2-5, with D perhaps matching TRBD1 (5 bases). The CDR3 has 15 amino acids. DNA for the CDR3: TGTGCCAGCAGCGACCGACAGAACCAACAAGGGACCCAGTACTTC. As protein: CASSDRQNQQGTQYF.

CDR3 DNA: TGCAGTGCTAGAGTGGCTACCAGAGATACGCAGTATTTT. Encoded protein: CSARVATRDTQYF. The chain combines TRBV20-1 with TRBJ2-3; no firm D call. The CDR3 totals 13 residues. V was trimmed by 1 base and J by 5 bases, leaving 10 bases between them. Germline CDR1 DFQATT, CDR2 SNEGSKA (reference sequence).

This clonotype was counted ten times or more. The rearrangement links TRBV29-1 to TRBJ1-1, with D uncertain. The CDR3 is made up of 13 amino acids. Germline CDR1 is SQVTM and CDR2 is ANQGSEA. Trimming cost V 5 bases and J 1 base, with 11 bases left between them. The CDR3 DNA is TGCAGCGTTAAATCTCAGGAGAACACTGAAGCTTTCTTT. Protein product: CSVKSQENTEAFF.

This clonotype was seen repeatedly, ten times or more. The chain combines TRBV5-6 with TRBJ2-1; TRBD2 matches 7 bases. The CDR3 spans 14 residues. The J segment lost 8 bases and the V segment lost 3 bases, leaving 8 bases of the junction unmatched. Per germline, CDR1 SGHDT and CDR2 YYEEEE. For the CDR3, the DNA is TGTGCCAGCAGCTCCTGGGACTACAACGATGAGCAGTTCTTC. Its translation: CASSSWDYNDEQFF.

This clonotype was observed at least ten times. CDR3 in amino acids: CSARNGEQGAFF. The CDR3 nucleotides read TGCAGTGCCCGAAATGGGGAGCAAGGCGCTTTCTTT. This sequence joins TRBV20-1 and TRBJ1-1; no clear D gene. The germline CDR1 and CDR2 sequences are DFQATT and SNEGSKA (reference sequence). There are 12 residues in the CDR3. Between the trimmed V and J ends, which lost 6 bases and 11 bases, there was a span of 19 bases.

As DNA, the CDR3 is TGTGCCAGCGTTAGGACTAGCGGGGCTCGAGGGGTAGCGAGTGAGCAGTTCTTC. This encodes CASVRTSGARGVASEQFF. The chain combines TRBV27 with TRBJ2-1, with TRBD2 matching over 12 bases. Unmatched junction bases numbered 20, after V lost 8 bases and J lost 9 bases. The CDR3 covers 18 residues. The germline V gene encodes CDR1 MNHEY and CDR2 SMNVEV (reference sequence).

The CDR3: CASSLRVANTEAFF. DNA of the CDR3: TGTGCCAGCAGTTTAAGGGTAGCGAACACTGAAGCTTTCTTT. V usage is TRBV12-3 or TRBV12-4 and J usage is TRBJ1-1; D is uncertain. The V end was cut by 2 bases, the J end by 1 base, with 8 bases between. This CDR3 spans 14 amino acids.

The sample holds a few counts of this clonotype. The chain links TRBV10-3 to TRBJ1-1; 10 bases are shared with TRBD1. With 6 bases clipped from V and 5 bases from J, the junction kept 12 bases outside the gene matches. CDR3 length: 16 residues. Germline CDR1 reads ENHRY; CDR2 reads SYGVKD. The DNA for the CDR3 is TGTGCCATCAGCGGGACAGGGGTTTCTGGAGAGACTGAAGCTTTCTTT. Translation: CAISGTGVSGETEAFF.

With regard to this clonotype: A much more abundant neighbour one base away suggests this may be a read error. V gene TRBV27 combines with J gene TRBJ2-7; D might be TRBD2 (6 bases). Per the germline V gene, CDR1 is MNHEY and CDR2 is SMNVEV (reference sequence). This CDR3 has 12 residues. For the CDR3, the DNA is TGTGCCAGCAGAGGAGGGTGGTCCGAGCAGTCCTTC. Encoded protein: CASRGGWSEQSF.

In its sample, this clonotype was seen a few times. V usage is TRBV29-1 and J usage is TRBJ1-1; TRBD1 matches 7 bases. J was trimmed by 0 bases and V by 2 bases; bases with no gene match: 6. This CDR3 has 15 amino acids. Per the germline V gene, CDR1 is SQVTM and CDR2 is ANQGSEA. CDR3 bases: TGCAGCGTTGAATGGACAGGAGTTCTGAACACTGAAGCTTTCTTT. This translates into CSVEWTGVLNTEAFF.

This clonotype was observed a few times. The rearrangement uses TRBV7-2 and TRBJ1-1; D gene ambiguous. Germline-derived CDR1 and CDR2 are SGHTA and FQGNSA. The V gene lost 5 bases and the J gene lost 4 bases, with 17 bases spanning the gap. This CDR3 has 15 residues. This chain's CDR3 is CASSRPGRWGTEAFF. As DNA, the CDR3 is TGTGCCAGCAGCCGACCCGGAAGGTGGGGCACTGAAGCTTTCTTT.

At least ten counts were recorded for this clonotype. The chain combines TRBV6-2 or TRBV6-3 with TRBJ2-1, with 8 nucleotides matching TRBD2. CDR3 length: 16 amino acids. Per germline, CDR1 MNHEY and CDR2 SVGEGT. With V trimmed by 6 bases and J by 4 bases, 11 bases remained unmatched. The CDR3 bases are TGTGCCAGCAGGAAAGAAAGCGGGAGACTTTACAATGAGCAGTTCTTC. Translation: CASRKESGRLYNEQFF.

The chain joins TRBV3-1 to TRBJ2-2, with TRBD2 as a possible D gene (5 bases). CDR1 is LGHDT and CDR2 is YNNKEL in the germline V gene (reference sequence). V was cut by 4 bases and J by 11 bases, with 26 bases left in between. The CDR3 consists of 17 residues. CDR3 nucleotide sequence: TGTGCCAGCAGCCCCCCAGGACGTGAGGGAGCCCGCGTAGAGCTGTTTTTT. It translates to CASSPPGREGARVELFF.

The chain uses TRBV10-3 and TRBJ2-1, with D tentatively TRBD2 (5 bases). V dropped 4 bases and J dropped 9 bases, with 16 bases sitting between them. The CDR3 totals 14 residues. Germline values: CDR1 ENHRY, CDR2 SYGVKD. CDR3 protein: CAISVGGPSAEQFF. Here the CDR3 DNA reads TGTGCCATCAGTGTAGGCGGGCCCTCTGCTGAGCAGTTCTTC.